This TCR beta chain was retrieved from a study of blood T cell repertoires in COVID-19. Study summary: Samples came from the United States, Italy and Spain, spanning acute and convalescent COVID-19.

The junction had 8 bases not matched to a gene; V was cut back by 5 bases and J by 1 base. This CDR3 spans 16 amino acids. In germline, CDR1 is MDHEN, CDR2 SYDVKM. Produced via immunoSEQ multiplex PCR; TCRdb's table is partial and in-frame only. The table includes about 180,000 clones, over 80% detected once. The source material was peripheral blood. This sequence was found in a woman aged 35 to 49 with COVID-19, enrolled during active disease. This chain connects TRBV28 to TRBJ1-3; 7 bases are a match to TRBD1. The CDR3 DNA reads as TGTGCCAGCAGTCCGCGACAGGGAATATCTGGAAACACCATATATTTT. Translation: CASSPRQGISGNTIYF.